This entry lists 5 T cell receptor beta chains sequenced from one sample in a study of graft-versus-host responses after intestinal transplantation. Which antigens these TCRs recognize remains unknown. Repertoires were generated with immunoSEQ multiplex PCR, while TCRdb's copy carries only in-frame clones and drops some. The table includes approximately 75,000 clones, roughly 90% detected once. Source: unstimulated CD8+ T cells sorted from spleen or lymph node cells, taken before transplant. The receptor source for this set is a human donor who was the organ donor for an intestinal transplant.

The chain combines TRBV27 with TRBJ1-2, with 7 bases aligning to TRBD1. V was pared by 7 bases and J by 6 bases, with 11 bases of the junction left unmatched. Germline values: CDR1 MNHEY, CDR2 SMNVEV (reference sequence). The CDR3 covers 14 residues. The CDR3 nucleotides are TGTGCCAGCACCCAGGGGGTATCTAAGGATGGCTACACCTTC. Amino acids: CASTQGVSKDGYTF.

The V call is TRBV15, the J call TRBJ1-2, with D unclear. Germline CDR1 LNHNV, CDR2 YYDKDF (reference sequence). V was shortened by 0 bases and J by 6 bases, with 8 bases between the two germline ends. The CDR3 is 13 residues long. CDR3 amino acids: CATSRETTHGYTF. The CDR3 DNA sequence: TGTGCCACCAGCAGAGAGACGACTCATGGCTACACCTTC.

The rearrangement joins TRBV9 to TRBJ2-3; 7 bases are shared with TRBD2. This CDR3 comprises 15 residues. V dropped 3 bases and J dropped 1; count of bases not matched to a gene: 5. Germline V gene data show CDR1 as SGDLS and CDR2 as YYNGEE. The DNA of the CDR3 is TGTGCCAGCAGCGCTAGCGGTGTGGGCACAGATACGCAGTATTTT. Amino acids: CASSASGVGTDTQYF.

The rearrangement uses TRBV6-1 and TRBJ1-1, with a possible D match to TRBD1 (5 bases). Trimming took 7 bases from V and 5 from J, leaving 14 bases between them. CDR1 and CDR2 from the germline V gene are MNHNS and SASEGT. The CDR3 runs to 13 residues. CDR3 DNA: TGTGCCAGCATCGGGGGATCGCGAACTGAAGCTTTCTTT. It yields the protein CASIGGSRTEAFF.

The V gene is TRBV15, the J gene TRBJ2-3; perhaps TRBD2 as D (7 bases). The CDR3 is 19 amino acids. CDR1 and CDR2 (germline): LNHNV, YYDKDF (reference sequence). The V end was cut by 0 bases, the J end by 2 bases, with 21 bases between. CDR3 region: CATSRDRWGGQRDTDTQYF. CDR3 nucleotides: TGTGCCACCAGCAGAGATAGGTGGGGGGGCCAACGGGACACAGATACGCAGTATTTT. The variable domain in full, completed from reference TRBV15 and TRBJ2-3, reads DAMVIQNPRYQVTQFGKPVTLSCSQTLNHNVMYWYQQKSSQAPKLLFHYYDKDFNNEADTPDNFQSRRPNTSFCFLDIRSPGLGDTAMYLCATSRDRWGGQRDTDTQYFGPGTRLTVL.